Each of the 20 T cell receptor beta chains below was sequenced from the same sample in a study of blood T cells in healthy people across ages. Using a J-beta primer mix together with a sample-barcoded 5' primer, a second PCR was run for roughly 7 to 12 cycles. One entry per CDR3 protein results from TCRdb running MiXCR on the 5' RACE reads. The data hold fewer than 1,000,000 distinct CDR3 sequences, with about 42% observed a single time. The sample comprised blood. Receptors were obtained from an elderly man in good health.

This chain links TRBV20-1 with TRBJ2-3; no definite D call. Germline V gene lookup returns CDR1 DFQATT and CDR2 SNEGSKA (reference sequence). V lost 5 bases, J lost 5 bases, and 14 bases lay in between. The CDR3 has 13 amino acids. CDR3 residues: CSAPDSSLDTQYF. CDR3 sequence (DNA): TGCAGTGCTCCCGACTCCTCCTTAGATACGCAGTATTTT.

The chain has TRBV20-1 and TRBJ2-2; TRBD1 matches at 8 bases. With V trimmed by 3 bases and J by 3 bases, 3 bases remained unmatched. The CDR3 sequence is 14 residues long. Germline CDR1 reads DFQATT; CDR2 reads SNEGSKA (reference sequence). The CDR3 protein is CSARTGADTGELFF. CDR3 coding DNA: TGCAGTGCTAGGACAGGGGCAGACACCGGGGAGCTGTTTTTT.

This clonotype was counted between two and nine times. This chain uses TRBV29-1 with TRBJ2-3, with unresolved D. Trimming took 1 base from V and 2 from J, leaving 7 bases between them. The CDR3 is 13 amino acids. The V gene's germline CDR1 is SQVTM and CDR2 ANQGSEA. The CDR3 DNA sequence: TGCAGCGTTGAAGGGGGAACCACAGATACGCAGTATTTT. Residues: CSVEGGTTDTQYF.

A few counts support this clonotype. The chain is built from TRBV7-2 and TRBJ2-1, with TRBD2 matching over 12 bases. This CDR3 is built from 18 residues. Trimming removed 1 base from V and 6 bases from J; junction bases left unmatched: 10. Germline V gives CDR1 SGHTA, CDR2 FQGNSA. This CDR3 is CASSLDTSGRTSLNEQFF. The CDR3 DNA sequence: TGTGCCAGCAGCTTAGACACTAGCGGGAGGACCTCCCTCAATGAGCAGTTCTTC. Supplemented by reference TRBV7-2 and TRBJ2-1, the full variable domain reads GAGVSQSPSNKVTEKGKDVELRCDPISGHTALYWYRQSLGQGLEFLIYFQGNSAPDKSGLPSDRFSAERTGGSVSTLTIQRTQQEDSAVYLCASSLDTSGRTSLNEQFFGPGTRLTVL.

V gene TRBV27 combines with J gene TRBJ2-5, with 14 positions matching TRBD2. Germline V gene data show CDR1 as MNHEY and CDR2 as SMNVEV (reference sequence). The CDR3 is 18 residues long. Trimming cost V 2 bases and J 5 bases; bases outside gene matches: 10. The CDR3 region is CASSLRRLAGGPGETQYF. In DNA form, the CDR3 reads TGTGCCAGCAGTTTACGCCGACTAGCGGGGGGGCCGGGCGAGACCCAGTACTTC.

The gene calls are TRBV2 and TRBJ1-5, with D perhaps TRBD1 (6 bases). Germline CDR1 SNHLY, CDR2 FYNNEI. V lost 4 bases and J 3 bases, leaving 10 bases between the germline ends. CDR3 size: 14 residues. CDR3 region: CASSGQGFNQPQHF. Here the CDR3 DNA reads TGTGCCAGCAGTGGCCAGGGGTTCAATCAGCCCCAGCATTTT. Full variable domain (outside the CDR3, taken from reference TRBV2 and TRBJ1-5): EPEVTQTPSHQVTQMGQEVILRCVPISNHLYFYWYRQILGQKVEFLVSFYNNEISEKSEIFDDQFSVERPDGSNFTLKIRSTKLEDSAMYFCASSGQGFNQPQHFGDGTRLSIL.

Ten or more counts support this clonotype. This chain joins TRBV5-6 and TRBJ2-7; TRBD2 agrees at 11 bases. CDR1 and CDR2 from the germline V gene are SGHDT and YYEEEE. V trimming: 3 bases; J trimming: 4 bases; junction bases outside the gene matches: 12. CDR3 length equals 17 residues. The CDR3 region has the DNA TGTGCCAGCAGCTCCGGTATGGCTAGCGGGAGGTTGTACGAGCAGTACTTC. Residues: CASSSGMASGRLYEQYF. Together with reference TRBV5-6 and TRBJ2-7, the CDR3 gives the full variable domain: DAGVTQSPTHLIKTRGQQVTLRCSPKSGHDTVSWYQQALGQGPQFIFQYYEEEERQRGNFPDRFSGHQFPNYSSELNVNALLLGDSALYLCASSSGMASGRLYEQYFGPGTRLTVT.

The rearrangement joins TRBV15 to TRBJ2-1; TRBD2 aligns across 7 bases. The DNA end lines up better with TRBJ2-7; the J call may be wrong. Germline loops: CDR1 LNHNV, CDR2 YYDKDF (reference sequence). The CDR3 is made up of 15 amino acids. The CDR3 reads CATSLTGTTYNEQYF. The CDR3, as DNA: TGTGCCACCAGCTTGACCGGGACTACCTACAATGAGCAGTACTTC.

This clonotype was seen more than once but under ten times. The CDR3 reads CAISGDTSYNEQFF. CDR3 DNA sequence: TGTGCCATCAGTGGGGACACGTCCTACAATGAGCAGTTCTTC. The chain links TRBV10-3 to TRBJ2-1; weak D call: TRBD1 (6 bases). Germline V lookup: CDR1 ENHRY, CDR2 SYGVKD. The CDR3 is 14 residues long. Trimming removed 4 bases at V and 1 base at J, with 8 bases between.

The rearrangement links TRBV7-9 to TRBJ1-5; unclear D gene. Germline V lookup: CDR1 SEHNR, CDR2 FQNEAQ (reference sequence). V was pared by 3 bases and J by 7 bases, with 7 bases between. The CDR3 is 12 amino acids. The CDR3 DNA follows: TGTGCCAGCAGCTTTGGAGAACAGCCCCAGCATTTT. Its protein product is CASSFGEQPQHF.

This clonotype was observed at least ten times. The chain is built from TRBV11-2 and TRBJ2-1; 7 bases fit TRBD2. This CDR3 region has 15 residues. V shed 1 base, J shed 2 bases, and the junction held 2 bases outside the gene matches. CDR1 is SGHAT and CDR2 is FQNNGV in the germline V gene. CDR3 coding DNA: TGTGCCAGCAGCTTAGCCGGACTAGCCTACAATGAGCAGTTCTTC. Translation: CASSLAGLAYNEQFF.

The chain uses TRBV5-6 and TRBJ1-1; a possible D gene is TRBD1 (5 bases). Germline-derived CDR1 and CDR2 are SGHDT and YYEEEE. V was clipped by 2 bases and J by 6 bases, with 11 bases between them. The CDR3 consists of 13 residues. The CDR3 region is CASSLRQLPEAFF. CDR3 DNA: TGTGCCAGCAGCTTACGACAGCTCCCTGAAGCTTTCTTT.

The V gene is TRBV6-1, the J gene TRBJ2-7; D remains ambiguous. Trimming removed 7 bases at V and 2 bases at J, with 9 bases between. CDR1 is MNHNS, CDR2 SASEGT, per germline. The CDR3 length is 12 residues. As DNA, the CDR3 is TGTGCCAGCACAGGAACGGCCTACGAGCAGTACTTC. Its protein is CASTGTAYEQYF.

The J gene is TRBJ2-3, the V gene TRBV28; TRBD2 matches at 8 bases. Per the germline V gene, CDR1 is MDHEN and CDR2 is SYDVKM. V dropped 3 bases and J dropped 4; count of bases not matched to a gene: 3. The CDR3 spans 14 residues. The CDR3 nucleotides read TGTGCCAGCAGTTTTAGCGGGATTTCAGATACGCAGTATTTT. It encodes CASSFSGISDTQYF.

V is TRBV6-2 or TRBV6-3 and J is TRBJ2-4, with D perhaps being TRBD1 or TRBD2 (5 bases each). The CDR3 runs 16 residues. Germline CDR1 is MNHEY and CDR2 is SVGEGT. Deletions cut 6 bases from V and 3 bases from J, with 18 bases between. The CDR3 DNA follows: TGTGCCAGCAGACCGGGGCTAAAGCTAGGCAAAAACATTCAGTACTTC. It specifies CASRPGLKLGKNIQYF.

This clonotype has at least ten counts. CDR3 DNA sequence: TGTGCCATCAGTGAGGGAGGGGCGAAAACCTACGAGCAGTACTTC. As protein: CAISEGGAKTYEQYF. The V call is TRBV10-3, the J call TRBJ2-7; the D gene is possibly TRBD2 (6 bases). Germline V gives CDR1 ENHRY, CDR2 SYGVKD. V was pared by 2 bases and J by 2 bases, with 13 bases between. The CDR3 covers 15 residues.

This clonotype has a handful of counts. The V call is TRBV12-3 or TRBV12-4, the J call TRBJ2-7, with D tentatively TRBD2 (6 bases). The CDR3 sequence is 12 residues long. V gave up 5 bases and J gave up 5 bases, with 10 bases separating them. The CDR3 here is CASSLPGDEQYF. CDR3 DNA sequence: TGTGCCAGCAGTCTCCCGGGGGACGAGCAGTACTTC.

This clonotype was counted ten times or more. The chain couples TRBV20-1 to TRBJ2-5, with 7 bases matching TRBD1. V lost 4 bases and J lost 5; bases outside the gene matches: 10. The CDR3 is made up of 14 amino acids. Germline V gives CDR1 DFQATT, CDR2 SNEGSKA (reference sequence). CDR3 nucleotides: TGCAGTGCTAATAGCAGGGGGAGTGGGGAGACCCAGTACTTC. This sequence encodes CSANSRGSGETQYF.

V is TRBV4-2 and J is TRBJ2-7; D perhaps matches TRBD2 (5 bases). The V end was cut by 1 base, the J end by 7 bases, with 14 bases between. The CDR3 has 14 residues. Germline V CDR1 and CDR2: LGHNA, YNFKEQ. The CDR3 nucleotides read TGTGCCAGCAGCCAAGGCGGTAGCGAGACTGAGCAGTACTTC. This sequence encodes CASSQGGSETEQYF.

The gene calls are TRBV7-2 and TRBJ1-5; D might be TRBD1 (5 bases). CDR3 length: 14 residues. V dropped 1 base and J dropped 5 bases, with 9 bases sitting between them. Looked up from germline, CDR1 is SGHTA and CDR2 is FQGNSA. The CDR3 nucleotides read TGTGCCAGCAGCTTAGTCAGGGATTATCAGCCCCAGCATTTT. Amino acids: CASSLVRDYQPQHF. Using reference TRBV7-2 and TRBJ1-5 for the parts outside the CDR3, the full variable domain is GAGVSQSPSNKVTEKGKDVELRCDPISGHTALYWYRQSLGQGLEFLIYFQGNSAPDKSGLPSDRFSAERTGGSVSTLTIQRTQQEDSAVYLCASSLVRDYQPQHFGDGTRLSIL.